These 3 T cell receptor beta chains came from one sample sequenced in a study of T-cell memory formation after mild COVID-19. TCRdb re-derived calls from the 5' RACE reads in MiXCR, one entry per CDR3 protein. The repertoire includes approximately 500,000 distinct CDR3 sequences, nearly 25% of them detected once, and 12% sits in the top ten. Sample: PBMCs or a T cell subset sorted from them (not recorded which). All receptors derive from an adult woman who had mild COVID-19 (a few samples of this study predate the infection). Cell type and time point are not known.

This clonotype has only a few counts. The V and J genes are TRBV19 and TRBJ1-1, with 8 bases matching TRBD1. Germline CDR1 is LNHDA and CDR2 is SQIVND (reference sequence). The V segment lost 6 bases and the J segment 5 bases; nucleotides outside the gene matches: 5. There are 13 residues in the CDR3. CDR3 sequence reads: CASRPTGETEAFF. The CDR3 DNA reads as TGTGCCAGTAGACCGACAGGGGAGACTGAAGCTTTCTTT. Using reference TRBV19 and TRBJ1-1 for the parts outside the CDR3, the full variable domain is DGGITQSPKYLFRKEGQNVTLSCEQNLNHDAMYWYRQDPGQGLRLIYYSQIVNDFQKGDIAEGYSVSREKKESFPLTVTSAQKNPTAFYLCASRPTGETEAFFGQGTRLTVV.

CDR3 protein: CAPGLAGGATQYF. DNA of the CDR3: TGTGCCCCAGGACTAGCGGGGGGGGCTACGCAGTATTTT. The J gene is TRBJ2-3, the V gene TRBV7-9; 15 bases match TRBD2. The V and J ends lost 11 bases and 8 bases, in that order; junction bases with no gene match: 5. This CDR3 has 13 amino acids. Germline V gives CDR1 SEHNR, CDR2 FQNEAQ (reference sequence).

The chain recombines TRBV6-2 or TRBV6-3 with TRBJ2-1, with 8 bases lining up with TRBD2. CDR3 size: 14 residues. V shed 6 bases, J shed 7 bases, and the junction held 8 bases outside the gene matches. CDR1 and CDR2 (germline): MNHEY, SVGEGT. This CDR3 reads CASRSGSGLNEQFF. CDR3 nucleotide sequence: TGTGCCAGCAGGAGCGGGAGCGGGCTTAATGAGCAGTTCTTC.